Below are 30 T cell receptor beta chains sequenced from a single sample in a study of T cells in Graves' hyperthyroidism and ophthalmopathy. There were TCR beta CDR3 regions amplified from RNA transcripts. The TCR CDR3 first-round RT-PCR relied on the HTBI primer set. TCRdb redid the calling of the multiplex PCR reads with MiXCR, one entry per CDR3 protein. The sample includes under 350,000 distinct CDR3 sequences, less than 30% of them seen just once. Sequenced material: blood. The receptor set was obtained from a man aged 40-49 years with Graves' hyperthyroidism that later progressed to Graves' ophthalmopathy.

This clonotype was counted at least ten times. This clone may be a read error of a much larger clone one base away. The V gene is TRBV6-5, the J gene TRBJ1-1; D is uncertain. The V gene's germline CDR1 is MNHEY and CDR2 SVGAGI. This CDR3 is built from 12 residues. CDR3 protein: CASSYSNTEALF. The CDR3 region has the DNA TGTGCCAGCAGTTACTCGAACACTGAAGCTCTCTTT.

The chain recombines TRBV19 with TRBJ2-5; 7 nucleotides agree with TRBD2. The V gene end was trimmed by 4 bases and the J gene end by 5 bases; junction bases not matched to a gene: 4. The CDR3 contains 13 residues. The germline gives CDR1 LNHDA, CDR2 SQIVND (reference sequence). In DNA, the CDR3 is TGTGCCAGTAGTAGGGGGACTAAGGAGACCCAGTACTTC. Translation: CASSRGTKETQYF.

This clonotype was detected many times. The V call is TRBV27, the J call TRBJ2-7; the D gene is possibly TRBD1 (5 bases). Trimming left V 8 bases short and J 2 bases short, with 16 bases between. Germline-derived CDR1 and CDR2 are MNHEY and SMNVEV (reference sequence). The CDR3 loop spans 14 amino acids. This CDR3 is CASRRQSVPYEQYF. Here the CDR3 DNA reads TGTGCCAGCCGGAGACAGTCTGTCCCCTACGAGCAGTACTTC.

The chain recombines TRBV20-1 with TRBJ2-6; maybe TRBD1 (6 bases). The CDR3 runs to 17 residues. The germline V gene has CDR1 DFQATT and CDR2 SNEGSKA (reference sequence). Deletions cut 3 bases from V and 1 base from J, with 16 bases between. In DNA form, the CDR3 reads TGCAGTGCTAGGGCCGGGACAAGTGTTTCTGGGGCCAACGTCCTGACTTTC. The encoded protein is CSARAGTSVSGANVLTF.

This clonotype showed up many times. The chain employs TRBV4-1 and TRBJ2-7, with 8 bases lining up with TRBD2. Germline values: CDR1 MGHRA, CDR2 YSYEKL. This CDR3 is built from 16 residues. V shed 0 bases and J 1 base; nucleotides not matched to a gene: 5. The CDR3 nucleotides read TGCGCCAGCAGCCAAGATGGAGCGGGAGTTTCCTACGAGCAGTACTTC. Its protein product is CASSQDGAGVSYEQYF.

This clonotype was recorded many times. This sequence joins TRBV7-9 and TRBJ1-2; the D gene is possibly TRBD1 (6 bases). This CDR3 has 15 residues. Trimming stripped 5 bases from V and 8 bases from J, with 21 bases between. Germline V CDR1 and CDR2: SEHNR, FQNEAQ (reference sequence). CDR3 nucleotide sequence: TGTGCCAGCAGCCCCGTAGGGGGGTTCGGGAGAGGCTACACCTTC. The encoded protein is CASSPVGGFGRGYTF.

The table lists this clonotype with many counts. J is TRBJ2-2 and V is TRBV6-1; possible D gene TRBD2, 6 bases. CDR1 MNHNS and CDR2 SASEGT come from the germline V gene. Trimming took off 6 bases at V and 3 bases at J, with 14 bases between the two ends. The CDR3 extends over 15 amino acids. The DNA for the CDR3 is TGTGCCAGCAGCCCCCAGCGGGCCTACACCGGGGAGCTGTTTTTT. Its translation is CASSPQRAYTGELFF.

This clonotype was counted once. The DNA of the CDR3 is TGTGCCAGCAGTTACTCAACACCACCGAACACTGAAGCTTTCTTT. The encoded protein is CASSYSTPPNTEAFF. The chain is built from TRBV6-5 and TRBJ1-1; no reliable D call. The ends were cut back, 0 bases at V and 1 base at J, with 9 bases in the middle. The CDR3 totals 15 residues. Germline lookup yields CDR1 MNHEY and CDR2 SVGAGI.

This chain uses TRBV6-2 or TRBV6-3 with TRBJ2-5, with TRBD2 matching 10 bases. Germline CDR1 MNHEY, CDR2 SVGEGT. Trimming at V came to 8 bases and at J to 1 base, leaving 13 bases not matched to a gene. The CDR3 is 17 amino acids. The CDR3 DNA follows: TGTGCCAGCGAGGGCCCCCTAACTAGCGGGACCCAAGAGACCCAGTACTTC. Its protein product is CASEGPLTSGTQETQYF.

This clonotype was observed many times. This rearrangement joins TRBV20-1 to TRBJ2-5; perhaps TRBD1 as D (6 bases). Germline V lookup: CDR1 DFQATT, CDR2 SNEGSKA (reference sequence). The germline V and J ends were trimmed by 2 bases and 1 base, with 8 bases remaining between them. The CDR3 totals 13 residues. CDR3 in DNA: TGCAGTGCTAGAAGGACAGTCCAAGAGACCCAGTACTTC. Protein sequence: CSARRTVQETQYF.

The sample holds many counts of this clonotype. The V call is TRBV29-1, the J call TRBJ1-1, with a possible D match to TRBD1 (6 bases). The V and J ends lost 6 bases and 7 bases respectively, with 12 bases between them. The CDR3 is 11 amino acids. Germline V gives CDR1 SQVTM, CDR2 ANQGSEA. CDR3 DNA: TGCAGCGTGGGACATAGGTTTGAAGCTTTCTTT. This encodes CSVGHRFEAFF.

This clonotype has ten or more counts. The J gene is TRBJ1-2, the V gene TRBV10-3; 9 bases fit TRBD1. The germline CDR1 and CDR2 sequences are ENHRY and SYGVKD. Losses at the gene ends were 4 bases for V and 4 bases for J; bases not matched to a gene: 1. The CDR3 totals 13 residues. The CDR3 here is CAISGDRVYGYTF. The CDR3 DNA sequence: TGTGCCATCAGTGGGGACAGGGTCTATGGCTACACCTTC.

The table lists this clonotype with many counts. The J gene is TRBJ2-5, the V gene TRBV11-1; D is possibly TRBD1 (6 bases). Looked up from germline, CDR1 is SGHAT and CDR2 is FQDESV (reference sequence). This CDR3 region has 14 residues. V lost 2 bases to trimming and J lost 1 base, with 8 bases between them. CDR3 sequence reads: CASSLSGAQETQYF. DNA for the CDR3: TGTGCCAGCAGCTTATCAGGGGCCCAAGAGACCCAGTACTTC. The full variable domain, with the rest looked up from reference TRBV11-1 and TRBJ2-5, is EAEVAQSPRYKITEKSQAVAFWCDPISGHATLYWYRQILGQGPELLVQFQDESVVDDSQLPKDRFSAERLKGVDSTLKIQPAELGDSAMYLCASSLSGAQETQYFGPGTRLLVL.

This clonotype was seen many times. The chain joins TRBV29-1 to TRBJ2-7; D call uncertain. The V end was cut by 2 bases, the J end by 3 bases, with 5 bases between. CDR1 and CDR2 from the germline V gene are SQVTM and ANQGSEA. The CDR3 has 11 residues. In nucleotides, the CDR3 is TGCAGCGTTGAACACAGCTACGAGCAGTACTTC. This sequence encodes CSVEHSYEQYF.

At least ten counts were recorded for this clonotype. The V and J genes are TRBV27 and TRBJ1-2; TRBD1 matches 8 bases. This CDR3 contains 15 residues. From germline, CDR1 is MNHEY and CDR2 SMNVEV (reference sequence). V dropped 6 bases and J dropped 7; count of bases not matched to a gene: 13. Here the CDR3 DNA reads TGTGCCAGCAGAAAAACTGGGTCAGGGGGCTCTGGCTACACCTTC. Amino acid sequence: CASRKTGSGGSGYTF.

This clonotype was picked up many times. The rearrangement links TRBV11-1 to TRBJ1-1, with 12 bases lining up with TRBD1. The length of the CDR3 is 17 residues. Trimming cost V 5 bases and J 9 bases; bases outside gene matches: 16. Germline values: CDR1 SGHAT, CDR2 FQDESV (reference sequence). The DNA of the CDR3 is TGTGCCAGCAGCCCGGGGGTCGGGACAGGGGGCGCCAACCAAGCTTTCTTT. It translates to CASSPGVGTGGANQAFF.

There are many counts of this clonotype. The chain recombines TRBV7-9 with TRBJ1-1, with TRBD1 as a possible D gene (6 bases). V shed 8 bases and J shed 2 bases, with 18 bases lying between them. This CDR3 contains 15 residues. CDR1 is SEHNR, CDR2 FQNEAQ, per germline (reference sequence). The CDR3 DNA follows: TGTGCCAGCTCACCACGAAACAGGGCTAACACTGAAGCTTTCTTT. Protein: CASSPRNRANTEAFF.

This clonotype came up many times. V usage is TRBV29-1 and J usage is TRBJ2-7, with D possibly TRBD2 on 7 matching bases. The CDR3 sequence is 16 residues long. CDR1 is SQVTM, CDR2 ANQGSEA, per germline. V lost 4 bases to trimming and J lost 4 bases, with 23 bases between them. The CDR3 DNA sequence: TGCAGCGTTGCAGGTGCGGGGGACAAACTCTTGTACGAGCAGTACTTC. This gives the protein CSVAGAGDKLLYEQYF.

This clonotype was counted many times. J is TRBJ1-5 and V is TRBV6-1; 7 bases fit TRBD1. CDR3 length equals 15 residues. From germline, CDR1 is MNHNS and CDR2 SASEGT. The junction had 5 bases not matched to a gene; V was cut back by 2 bases and J by 4 bases. CDR3 DNA sequence: TGTGCCAGCAGTGAAAGGGGGCAGCGAAATCAGCCCCAGCATTTT. Translation gives CASSERGQRNQPQHF.

This clonotype has a handful of counts. V usage is TRBV7-8 and J usage is TRBJ2-5; TRBD2 aligns across 13 bases. Germline values: CDR1 SGHVS, CDR2 FQNEAQ. CDR3 size: 16 residues. V lost 5 bases to trimming and J lost 7 bases; unmatched junction nucleotides: 10. This CDR3 reads CASSLTSGGAAGTQYF. CDR3 coding DNA: TGTGCCAGCAGCCTAACTAGCGGGGGGGCCGCCGGGACCCAGTACTTC. Using reference TRBV7-8 and TRBJ2-5 for the parts outside the CDR3, the full variable domain is GAGVSQSPRYKVAKRGQDVALRCDPISGHVSLFWYQQALGQGPEFLTYFQNEAQLDKSGLPSDRFFAERPEGSVSTLKIQRTQQEDSAVYLCASSLTSGGAAGTQYFGPGTRLLVL.

Many counts were recorded for this clonotype. The chain is built from TRBV9 and TRBJ1-1; D unresolved. Trimming removed 0 bases at V and 4 bases at J, with 10 bases between. Germline V gene sequence: CDR1 SGDLS, CDR2 YYNGEE. The CDR3 sequence is 14 residues long. CDR3 sequence reads: CASSVGDGRTEAFF. The CDR3, as DNA: TGTGCCAGCAGCGTAGGCGACGGTCGCACTGAAGCTTTCTTT.

This clonotype showed up many times. The chain carries TRBV7-3 and TRBJ2-2; tentative D call: TRBD1 (5 bases). Germline CDR1 SGHTA, CDR2 FQGTGA. This CDR3 has 14 amino acids. V was shortened by 1 base and J by 6 bases, with 9 bases between the two germline ends. The CDR3 loop is CASSLIQGAGELFF. The DNA of the CDR3 is TGTGCCAGCAGCTTAATTCAGGGTGCCGGGGAGCTGTTTTTT.

Of note for this clonotype: It is likely a read error, because the conserved phenylalanine at the end of the CDR3 is missing. The chain couples TRBV27 to TRBJ2-1, with 10 bases lining up with TRBD2. V shed 6 bases, J shed 5 bases, and the junction held 4 bases outside the gene matches. Germline CDR1 is MNHEY and CDR2 is SMNVEV (reference sequence). This CDR3 region has 14 residues. DNA for the CDR3: TGTGCCAGCAGCCGGACTAGCGGAAACAATGAGCAGTTCTCA. It is translated as CASSRTSGNNEQFS.

Many counts were recorded for this clonotype. The rearrangement links TRBV11-2 to TRBJ2-5; 10 nucleotides match TRBD2. The J segment lost 3 bases and the V segment lost 1 base, leaving 14 bases of the junction unmatched. CDR1 and CDR2 (germline): SGHAT, FQNNGV. CDR3 length: 19 amino acids. CDR3 amino acids: CASSLVSLAGAPPEETQYF. For the CDR3, the DNA is TGTGCCAGCAGCTTAGTGTCTCTAGCGGGAGCCCCTCCTGAAGAGACCCAGTACTTC.

This rearrangement joins TRBV12-3 or TRBV12-4 to TRBJ2-5; D possibly corresponds to TRBD2 (6 bases). The CDR3 runs 13 residues. The ends were cut back, 10 bases at V and 1 base at J, with 13 bases in the middle. In DNA, the CDR3 is TGTGCCACCAAACGGGACTCCCAAGAGACCCAGTACTTC. Amino acids: CATKRDSQETQYF.

This clonotype was counted many times. V gene TRBV3-1 combines with J gene TRBJ2-5; D perhaps matches TRBD2 (6 bases). Trimming cost V 4 bases and J 5 bases, with 17 bases left between them. CDR3 size: 15 residues. In germline, CDR1 is LGHDT, CDR2 YNNKEL (reference sequence). In nucleotides, the CDR3 is TGTGCCAGCAGCCTGCGGGGCTCGAAGATTGAGACCCAGTACTTC. Protein sequence: CASSLRGSKIETQYF.

This clonotype showed up many times. J is TRBJ1-2 and V is TRBV6-5, with D tentatively TRBD1 (5 bases). The CDR3 sequence is 12 residues long. Germline V gives CDR1 MNHEY, CDR2 SVGAGI. Trimming took 7 bases from V and 3 from J, leaving 9 bases between them. CDR3 in DNA: TGTGCCAGCACGGGGGACGACTATGGCTACACCTTC. Its translation: CASTGDDYGYTF.

This clonotype was counted ten times or more. The genes are TRBV2 and TRBJ1-5, with 8 bases identical to TRBD1. Losses at the gene ends were 4 bases for V and 7 bases for J; bases not matched to a gene: 9. The CDR3 is 15 residues long. Germline CDR1 SNHLY, CDR2 FYNNEI. This CDR3 reads CASSVFQGAKQPQHF. As DNA, the CDR3 is TGTGCCAGCAGTGTATTTCAGGGGGCGAAACAGCCCCAGCATTTT.

This clonotype has ten or more counts. The rearrangement links TRBV6-1 to TRBJ2-3, with D possibly TRBD2 on 5 matching bases. Trimming left V 4 bases short and J 1 base short, with 9 bases between. CDR1 and CDR2 from the germline V gene are MNHNS and SASEGT. The length of the CDR3 is 14 residues. CDR3 coding DNA: TGTGCCAGCAGTGTAGCGTTAGGCACAGATACGCAGTATTTT. Translated: CASSVALGTDTQYF.

V is TRBV12-3 or TRBV12-4 and J is TRBJ1-1; unclear D gene. Trimming shortened V by 6 bases and J by 2 bases, and 7 bases separated the two germline ends. This CDR3 has 12 amino acids. The CDR3 loop reads CASRLTNTEAFF. In DNA, the CDR3 is TGTGCCAGCAGACTAACAAACACTGAAGCTTTCTTT.